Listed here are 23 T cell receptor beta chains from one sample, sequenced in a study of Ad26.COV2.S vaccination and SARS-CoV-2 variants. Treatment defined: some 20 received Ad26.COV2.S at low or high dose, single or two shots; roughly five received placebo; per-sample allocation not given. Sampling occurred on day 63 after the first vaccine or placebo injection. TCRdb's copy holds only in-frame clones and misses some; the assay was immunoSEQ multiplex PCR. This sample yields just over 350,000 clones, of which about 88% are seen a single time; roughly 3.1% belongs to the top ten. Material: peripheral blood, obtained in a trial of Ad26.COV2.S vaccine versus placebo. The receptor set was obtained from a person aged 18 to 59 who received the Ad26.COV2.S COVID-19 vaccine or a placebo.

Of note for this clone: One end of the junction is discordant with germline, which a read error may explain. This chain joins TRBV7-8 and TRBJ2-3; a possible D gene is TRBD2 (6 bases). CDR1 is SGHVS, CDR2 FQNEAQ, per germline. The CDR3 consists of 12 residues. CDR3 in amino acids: CASSSTSLLGNF. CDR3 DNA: TGTGCCAGCAGCTCCACTAGCTTATTGGGAAATTTT. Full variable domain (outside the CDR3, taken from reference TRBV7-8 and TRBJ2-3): GAGVSQSPRYKVAKRGQDVALRCDPISGHVSLFWYQQALGQGPEFLTYFQNEAQLDKSGLPSDRFFAERPEGSVSTLKIQRTQQEDSAVYLCASSSTSLLGNFGPGTRLTVL.

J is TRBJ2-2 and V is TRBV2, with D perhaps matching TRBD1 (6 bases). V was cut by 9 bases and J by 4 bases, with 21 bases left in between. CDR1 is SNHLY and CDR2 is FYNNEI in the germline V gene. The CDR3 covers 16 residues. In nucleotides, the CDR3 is TGTGCCAGATTCCAGGGGAAGGGAACGAGCACCGGGGAGCTGTTTTTT. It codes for CARFQGKGTSTGELFF.

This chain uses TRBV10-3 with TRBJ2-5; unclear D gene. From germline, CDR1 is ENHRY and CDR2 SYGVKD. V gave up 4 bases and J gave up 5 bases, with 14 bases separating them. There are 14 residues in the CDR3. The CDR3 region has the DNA TGTGCCATCAGTGTTAAGCTAGAATTTGAGACCCAGTACTTC. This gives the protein CAISVKLEFETQYF.

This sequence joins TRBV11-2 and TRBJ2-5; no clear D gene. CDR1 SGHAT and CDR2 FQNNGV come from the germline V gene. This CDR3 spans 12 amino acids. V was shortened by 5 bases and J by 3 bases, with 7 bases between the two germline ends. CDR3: CASSGLEETQYF. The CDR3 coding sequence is TGTGCCAGCAGCGGCCTTGAAGAGACCCAGTACTTC.

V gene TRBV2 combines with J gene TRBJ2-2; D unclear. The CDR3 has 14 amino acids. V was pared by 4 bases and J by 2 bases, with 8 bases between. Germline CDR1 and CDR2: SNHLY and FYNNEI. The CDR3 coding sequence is TGTGCCAGCAGTGGGGTCGGCAACACCGGGGAGCTGTTTTTT. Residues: CASSGVGNTGELFF.

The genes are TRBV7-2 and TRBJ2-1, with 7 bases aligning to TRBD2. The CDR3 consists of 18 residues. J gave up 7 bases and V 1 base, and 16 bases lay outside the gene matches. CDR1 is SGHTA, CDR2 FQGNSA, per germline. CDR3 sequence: CASSLEPVRSGKGNEQFF. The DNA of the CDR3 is TGTGCCAGCAGCTTAGAGCCGGTGAGAAGCGGGAAAGGGAATGAGCAGTTCTTC.

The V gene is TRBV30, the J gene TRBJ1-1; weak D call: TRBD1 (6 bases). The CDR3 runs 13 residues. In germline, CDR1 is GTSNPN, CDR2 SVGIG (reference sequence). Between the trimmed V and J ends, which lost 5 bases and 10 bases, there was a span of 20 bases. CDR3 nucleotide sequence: TGTGCCTGGTTGGGGGGCGCGGGGACTCGAGCTTTCTTT. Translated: CAWLGGAGTRAFF.

The CDR3 nucleotides read TGTGCCAGTAGTATCTGGGCTAGCGGGAGTGAGAGTGAGCAGTTCTTC. Its protein product is CASSIWASGSESEQFF. The chain is built from TRBV19 and TRBJ2-1; 10 bases agree with TRBD2. This CDR3 region has 16 residues. With 3 bases clipped from V and 9 bases from J, the junction kept 11 bases outside the gene matches. Germline values: CDR1 LNHDA, CDR2 SQIVND (reference sequence).

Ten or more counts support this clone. The CDR3 nucleotides read TGTGCCAGCACCATGGGGGGGACTAGCGGGATTGGTGAGCAGTTCTTC. Protein sequence: CASTMGGTSGIGEQFF. The chain joins TRBV28 to TRBJ2-1; 13 bases are shared with TRBD2. The V segment lost 7 bases and the J segment 9 bases; nucleotides outside the gene matches: 12. From germline, CDR1 is MDHEN and CDR2 SYDVKM. The length of the CDR3 is 16 residues.

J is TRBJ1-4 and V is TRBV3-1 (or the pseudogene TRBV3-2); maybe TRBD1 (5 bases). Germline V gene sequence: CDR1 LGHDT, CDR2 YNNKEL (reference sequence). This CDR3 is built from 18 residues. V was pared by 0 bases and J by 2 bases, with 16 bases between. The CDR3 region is CASSQDLRGFVTNEKLFF. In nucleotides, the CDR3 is TGTGCCAGCAGCCAAGATCTAAGGGGATTCGTGACTAATGAAAAACTGTTTTTT.

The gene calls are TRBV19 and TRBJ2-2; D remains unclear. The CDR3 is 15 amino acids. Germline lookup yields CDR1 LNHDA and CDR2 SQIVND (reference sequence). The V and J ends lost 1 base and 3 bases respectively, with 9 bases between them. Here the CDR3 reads CASSIVHGHTGELFF. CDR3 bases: TGTGCCAGTAGTATAGTGCACGGGCACACCGGGGAGCTGTTTTTT.

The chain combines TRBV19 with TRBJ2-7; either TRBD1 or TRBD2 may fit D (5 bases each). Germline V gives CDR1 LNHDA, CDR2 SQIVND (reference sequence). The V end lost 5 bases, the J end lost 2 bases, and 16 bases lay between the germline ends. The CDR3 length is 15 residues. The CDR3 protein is CASSSHLGTTYEQYF. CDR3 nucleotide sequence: TGTGCCAGTAGTTCCCACCTGGGGACGACCTACGAGCAGTACTTC.

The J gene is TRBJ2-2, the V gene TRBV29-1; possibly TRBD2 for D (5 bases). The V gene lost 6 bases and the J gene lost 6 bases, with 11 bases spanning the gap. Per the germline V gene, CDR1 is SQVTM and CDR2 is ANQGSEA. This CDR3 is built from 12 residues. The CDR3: CSVPGSPGELFF. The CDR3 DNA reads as TGCAGCGTCCCGGGGTCCCCCGGGGAGCTGTTTTTT.

The CDR3 region is CASSEKVAGSYEQYF. Here the CDR3 DNA reads TGCGCCAGCAGTGAAAAGGTAGCTGGATCCTACGAGCAGTACTTC. The chain carries TRBV10-1 and TRBJ2-7; D is ambiguous. The germline V gene has CDR1 WNHNN and CDR2 SYGVQD (reference sequence). Trimming stripped 3 bases from V and 1 base from J, with 13 bases between. The CDR3 extends over 15 amino acids.

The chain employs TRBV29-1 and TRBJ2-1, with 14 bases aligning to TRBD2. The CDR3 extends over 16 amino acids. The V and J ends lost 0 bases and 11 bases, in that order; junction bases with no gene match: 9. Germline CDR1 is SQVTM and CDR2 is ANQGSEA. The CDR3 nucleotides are TGCAGCGTTGAAGAAAGCCGGACTAGCGGGGGGACAAAGCAGTTCTTC. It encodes CSVEESRTSGGTKQFF.

This CDR3 reads CASSQAPPTGWSTEAFF. The CDR3 nucleotides are TGTGCCAGCAGCCAAGCCCCCCCAACAGGGTGGAGCACTGAAGCTTTCTTT. The chain carries TRBV3-1 (or the pseudogene TRBV3-2) and TRBJ1-1, with D tentatively TRBD1 (6 bases). The germline CDR1 and CDR2 sequences are LGHDT and YNNKEL (reference sequence). This CDR3 spans 17 amino acids. V lost 1 base, J lost 4 bases, and 19 bases lay in between.

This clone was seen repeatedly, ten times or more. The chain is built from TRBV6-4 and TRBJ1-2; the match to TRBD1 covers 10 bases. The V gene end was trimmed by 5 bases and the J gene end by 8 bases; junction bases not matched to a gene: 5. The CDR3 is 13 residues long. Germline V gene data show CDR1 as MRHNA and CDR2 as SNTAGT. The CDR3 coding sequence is TGTGCCAGCAGTTTGACAGGGGGCGAGGGCTACACCTTC. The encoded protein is CASSLTGGEGYTF.

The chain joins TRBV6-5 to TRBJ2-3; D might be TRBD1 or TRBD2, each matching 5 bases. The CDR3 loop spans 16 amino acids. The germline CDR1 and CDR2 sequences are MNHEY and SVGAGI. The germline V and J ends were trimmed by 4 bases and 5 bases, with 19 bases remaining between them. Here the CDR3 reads CASSSFPGPSGDTQYF. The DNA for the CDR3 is TGTGCCAGCAGTTCCTTTCCGGGACCTTCGGGAGATACGCAGTATTTT.

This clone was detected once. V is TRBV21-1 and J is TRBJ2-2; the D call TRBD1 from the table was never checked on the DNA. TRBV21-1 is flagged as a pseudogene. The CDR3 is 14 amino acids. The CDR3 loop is CASSKVQNTGELFF. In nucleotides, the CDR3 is TGTGCCAGCAGCAAAGTACAGAACACCGGGGAGCTGTTTTTT.

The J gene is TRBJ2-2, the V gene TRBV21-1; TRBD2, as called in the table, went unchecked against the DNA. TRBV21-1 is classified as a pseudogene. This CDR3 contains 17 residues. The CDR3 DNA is TGTGCCAGCAGCAAAACCCCCACTGGTCCGAACACCGGGGAGCTGTTTTTT. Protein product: CASSKTPTGPNTGELFF.

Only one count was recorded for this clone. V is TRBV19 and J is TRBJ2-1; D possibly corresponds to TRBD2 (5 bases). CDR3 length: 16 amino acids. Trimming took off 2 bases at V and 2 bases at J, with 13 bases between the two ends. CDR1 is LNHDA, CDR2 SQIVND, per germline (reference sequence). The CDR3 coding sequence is TGTGCCAGTAGTATATACGGGGAGAGGACCTACAATGAGCAGTTCTTC. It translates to CASSIYGERTYNEQFF.

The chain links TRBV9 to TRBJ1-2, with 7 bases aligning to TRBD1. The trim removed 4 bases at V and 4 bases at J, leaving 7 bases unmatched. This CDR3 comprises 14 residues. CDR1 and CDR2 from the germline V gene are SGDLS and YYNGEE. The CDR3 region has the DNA TGTGCCAGCAGCCTCTTGGGACAGAGCTATGGCTACACCTTC. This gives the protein CASSLLGQSYGYTF.

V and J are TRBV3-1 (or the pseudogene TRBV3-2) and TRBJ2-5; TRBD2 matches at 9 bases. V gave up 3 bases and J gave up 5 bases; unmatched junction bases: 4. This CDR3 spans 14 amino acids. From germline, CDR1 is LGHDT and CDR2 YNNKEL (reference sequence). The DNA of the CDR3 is TGTGCCAGCAGCCACTTAGGACTAGCGGAGACCCAGTACTTC. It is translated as CASSHLGLAETQYF.